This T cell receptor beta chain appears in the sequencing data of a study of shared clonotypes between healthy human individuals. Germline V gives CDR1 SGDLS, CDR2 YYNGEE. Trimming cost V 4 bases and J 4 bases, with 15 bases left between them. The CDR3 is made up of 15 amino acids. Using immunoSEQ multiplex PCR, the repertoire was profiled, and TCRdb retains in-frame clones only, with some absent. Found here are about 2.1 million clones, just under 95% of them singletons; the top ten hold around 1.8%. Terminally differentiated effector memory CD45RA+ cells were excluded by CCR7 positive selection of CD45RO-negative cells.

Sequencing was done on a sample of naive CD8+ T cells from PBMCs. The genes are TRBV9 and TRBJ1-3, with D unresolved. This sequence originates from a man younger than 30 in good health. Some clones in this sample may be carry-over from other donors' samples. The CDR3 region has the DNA TGTGCCAGCAGCCCCAGCGGAGGGAGGGGAAACACCATATATTTT. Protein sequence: CASSPSGGRGNTIYF.